This T cell receptor (beta chain) came from a study of cytomegalovirus exposure and HLA in healthy donors. Study details: In a later analysis, it was reported that the approximately 110 validation repertoires had been produced on the same platform as the 666 repertoires belonging to the first cohort.

This table comes from immunoSEQ multiplex PCR, and its TCRdb copy is limited to in-frame clones, with some not included. The sample records about 49,000 clones, about 90% being singletons. In germline, CDR1 is LNHDA, CDR2 SQIVND (reference sequence). CDR3 length equals 14 residues. The ends lost 4 bases at V and 7 bases at J; junction bases unmatched: 5. In the case of this clone: No antigen is known for it.

Notes on the study in general: The study designated roughly 150 TCR beta chains cytomegalovirus-associated. TCR clusters originating in the first cohort tended to co-occur in the roughly 130 validation repertoires, according to a later analysis. Generally TCR sequences proved uncommon, though certain public TCRs appeared in numerous donors.

Sequencing was done on a sample of PBMCs. V gene TRBV19 combines with J gene TRBJ2-7, with 12 bases lining up with TRBD1. This clonotype was sampled from a man aged 18 to 35 in good health and CMV-seronegative. The CDR3, as DNA: TGTGCCAGTAGTAGGGGACAGGGGGCGAGGGAGCAGTACTTC. Amino acids: CASSRGQGAREQYF.